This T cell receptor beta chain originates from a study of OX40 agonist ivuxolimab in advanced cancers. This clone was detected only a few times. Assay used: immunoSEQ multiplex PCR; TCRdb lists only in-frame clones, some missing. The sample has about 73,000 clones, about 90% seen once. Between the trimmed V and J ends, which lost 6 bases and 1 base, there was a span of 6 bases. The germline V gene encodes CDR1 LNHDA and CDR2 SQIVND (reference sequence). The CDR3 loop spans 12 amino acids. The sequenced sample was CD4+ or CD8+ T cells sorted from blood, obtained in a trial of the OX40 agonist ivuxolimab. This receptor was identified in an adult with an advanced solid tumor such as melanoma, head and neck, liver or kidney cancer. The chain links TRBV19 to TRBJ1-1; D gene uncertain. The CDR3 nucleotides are TGTGCCAGTAGCCGCGGGAACACTGAAGCTTTCTTT. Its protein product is CASSRGNTEAFF.